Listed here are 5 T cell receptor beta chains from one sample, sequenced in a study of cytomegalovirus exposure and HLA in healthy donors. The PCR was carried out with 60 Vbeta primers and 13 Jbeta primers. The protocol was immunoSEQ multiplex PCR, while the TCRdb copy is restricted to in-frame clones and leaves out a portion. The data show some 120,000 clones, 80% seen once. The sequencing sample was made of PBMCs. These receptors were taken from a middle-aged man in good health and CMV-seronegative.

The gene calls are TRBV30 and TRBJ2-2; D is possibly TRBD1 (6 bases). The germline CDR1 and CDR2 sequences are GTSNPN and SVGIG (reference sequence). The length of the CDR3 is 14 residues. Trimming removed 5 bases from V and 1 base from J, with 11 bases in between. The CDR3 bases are TGTGCCTGGTTTGGGACACTGAACACCGGGGAGCTGTTTTTT. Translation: CAWFGTLNTGELFF.

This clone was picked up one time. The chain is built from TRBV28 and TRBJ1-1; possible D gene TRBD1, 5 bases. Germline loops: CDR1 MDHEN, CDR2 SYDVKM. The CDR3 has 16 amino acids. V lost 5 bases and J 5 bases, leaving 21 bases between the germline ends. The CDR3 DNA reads TGTGCCAGCAGTCCCGGGGGGGAGGGATCGAGGACTGAAGCTTTCTTT. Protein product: CASSPGGEGSRTEAFF.

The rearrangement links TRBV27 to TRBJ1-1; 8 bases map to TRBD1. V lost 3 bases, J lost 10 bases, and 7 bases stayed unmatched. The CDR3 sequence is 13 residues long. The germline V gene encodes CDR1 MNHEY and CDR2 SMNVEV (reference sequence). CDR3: CASSFDRGATAFF. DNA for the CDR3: TGTGCCAGCAGTTTTGACAGGGGAGCGACAGCTTTCTTT.

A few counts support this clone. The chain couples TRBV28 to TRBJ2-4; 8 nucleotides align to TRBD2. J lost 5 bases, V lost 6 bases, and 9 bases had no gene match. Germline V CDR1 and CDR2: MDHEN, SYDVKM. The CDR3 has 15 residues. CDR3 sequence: CASSLAGGVQNIQYF. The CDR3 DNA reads TGTGCCAGCAGCCTCGCCGGGGGGGTCCAAAACATTCAGTACTTC.

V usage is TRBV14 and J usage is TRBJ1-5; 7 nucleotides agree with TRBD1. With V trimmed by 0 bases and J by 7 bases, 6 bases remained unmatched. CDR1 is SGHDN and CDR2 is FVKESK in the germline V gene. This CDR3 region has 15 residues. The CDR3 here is CASSQEEGGWQPQHF. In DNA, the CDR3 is TGTGCCAGCAGCCAAGAGGAAGGGGGCTGGCAGCCCCAGCATTTT.